The TCR beta chain under discussion was sequenced for a study of blood T cell repertoires in COVID-19. At the level of the study: Nucleic acid was either cDNA or gDNA, and it came from T cells, B-cell-depleted T cells, or PBMCs.

Under the authors' procedure: Quantification of nucleated cells was approximated via reference gene primer amplification. Sequenced by immunoSEQ multiplex PCR; TCRdb stores in-frame clones only, minus some. V and J calls and clone size are given by that table; D and trimming were obtained from the DNA. The sample holds 210,000 or so clones, roughly nine tenths seen once. Adults between roughly 18 and 89 years of age took part from approximately 24 US areas. Membership in each cohort depended on participant-reported clinical history. The junction had 2 bases not matched to a gene; V was cut back by 0 bases and J by 2 bases. The CDR3 runs 16 residues. Looked up from germline, CDR1 is SGDLS and CDR2 is YYNGEE.

The sequenced sample was PBMCs or T cells enriched from blood (not recorded which). The J gene is TRBJ2-3, the V gene TRBV9; 11 positions agree with TRBD2. The sequence was collected from a woman aged 45-65 years in a cohort exposed to, infected with or recovered from COVID-19 (not recorded which). The CDR3 coding sequence is TGTGCCAGCAGCGTAGCTAGCGGGGGGAACACAGATACGCAGTATTTT. Encoded protein: CASSVASGGNTDTQYF.